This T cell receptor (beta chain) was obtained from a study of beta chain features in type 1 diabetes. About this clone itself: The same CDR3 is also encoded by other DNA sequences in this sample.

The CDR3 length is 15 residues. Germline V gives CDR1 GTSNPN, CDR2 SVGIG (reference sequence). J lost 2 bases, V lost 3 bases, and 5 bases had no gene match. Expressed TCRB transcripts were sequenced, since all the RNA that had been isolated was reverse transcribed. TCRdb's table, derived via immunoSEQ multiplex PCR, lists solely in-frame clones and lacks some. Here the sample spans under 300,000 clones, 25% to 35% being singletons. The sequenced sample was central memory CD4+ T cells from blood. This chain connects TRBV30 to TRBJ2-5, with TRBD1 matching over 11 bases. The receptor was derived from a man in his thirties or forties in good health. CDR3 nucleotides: TGTGCCTGGAGCCTGGACAGGGGGCGACAAGAGACCCAGTACTTC. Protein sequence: CAWSLDRGRQETQYF.